Sequencing of this T cell receptor beta chain was carried out in a study of tumor and adjacent non-tumor tissue in lung cancer. Findings and limits, study-wide: Shorter survival was associated with higher TCR diversity in tumors.

Three rounds of nested PCR, following a modified ARM-PCR protocol, produced the TCRbeta library. Each CDR3 protein is one row after TCRdb ran MiXCR on the multiplex PCR reads. The sample contains around 79,000 distinct CDR3 sequences, roughly 72% of which appear only once. RNA was extracted from bulk tissue without any cell sorting. Between August and November 2014, newly diagnosed, chemotherapy-naive lung cancer patients underwent thoracic surgery in China. Comments on this clonotype: What it recognizes is unknown. The junction differs from germline at one of its ends, possibly a read error.

This CDR3 has 16 residues. In germline, CDR1 is SGHNT, CDR2 YENEEA. V and J are TRBV11-3 and TRBJ2-3; 8 bases agree with TRBD1. The sequenced sample was lung tumor tissue. This receptor was identified in a middle-aged woman with non-small cell lung cancer. CDR3 nucleotides: TGTCCCAGCAGTCTCCGAACAGGGGGAAGGATAGATACGCAGTATTTT. Protein sequence: CPSSLRTGGRIDTQYF.